This TCR beta chain was identified in a study of shared clonotypes between healthy human individuals. Overall study findings and caveats: Relative to clonotypes present in all four donors, those not shared had lower generation probabilities. Naive subsets typically showed greater estimated richness than memory subsets.

In germline, CDR1 is MNHNS, CDR2 SASEGT. The CDR3 extends over 17 amino acids. J gave up 0 bases and V 2 bases, and 3 bases lay outside the gene matches. CD45RO negativity and positive selection for CCR7 defined naive CD8 cells, a population that excluded terminally differentiated effector memory CD45RA+ cells. As concerns this clone: Its antigen is currently unknown.

Original handling: ImmunoSEQ only sent back junction sequences with no quality scores, so filtering was done differently. Some clones are missing from TCRdb's copy, which holds only in-frame ones; the method was immunoSEQ multiplex PCR. The V and J calls and clone size were taken over from that table, and D and trimming were inferred from the DNA. The sample has fewer than 800,000 clones, about 90% seen once; the top ten hold more than 20%. Sequencing was done on a sample of naive CD8+ T cells sorted from blood. The clonotype was recovered from a man under 40 in good health. The gene calls are TRBV6-1 and TRBJ2-2; 10 bases are a match to TRBD2. The CDR3 here is CASSELAGGANTGELFF. As DNA, the CDR3 is TGTGCCAGCAGTGAATTAGCGGGAGGCGCGAACACCGGGGAGCTGTTTTTT.